Below are 30 T cell receptor beta chains sequenced from a single sample in a study of T cell changes during pregnancy in multiple sclerosis. Measured with immunoSEQ multiplex PCR; TCRdb has only the in-frame clones, and not every one. This table has approximately 70,000 clones, roughly 91% appearing once. The sample consisted of peripheral blood, taken in the third trimester of pregnancy. These receptors came from a female donor in good health, enrolled as a control in a pregnancy study.

V is TRBV4-2 and J is TRBJ2-3; 8 bases line up with TRBD2. The CDR3 length is 15 residues. Germline lookup yields CDR1 LGHNA and CDR2 YNFKEQ. The V gene end was trimmed by 4 bases and the J gene end by 1 base; junction bases not matched to a gene: 4. DNA for the CDR3: TGTGCCAGCAGCCTGGAACTAGCGGGCACAGATACGCAGTATTTT. Residues: CASSLELAGTDTQYF.

J is TRBJ2-7 and V is TRBV4-1, with D possibly being TRBD1 (5 bases). Germline-derived CDR1 and CDR2 are MGHRA and YSYEKL. With 1 base removed from V and 8 bases from J, the gap between germline ends came to 12 bases. CDR3 length: 13 residues. This CDR3 reads CASSQGGYGQQYF. The CDR3 DNA reads as TGCGCCAGCAGCCAAGGGGGCTACGGGCAGCAGTACTTC.

This clone has only a few counts. CDR3 protein: CASSLGTSDSAYEQYF. CDR3 sequence (DNA): TGCGCCAGCAGCTTGGGGACTAGCGATTCGGCCTACGAGCAGTACTTC. The chain recombines TRBV5-1 with TRBJ2-7, with 9 nucleotides matching TRBD2. CDR1 is SGHRS, CDR2 YFSETQ, per germline. V shed 0 bases, J shed 2 bases, and the junction held 6 bases outside the gene matches. The CDR3 has 16 amino acids.

The V gene is TRBV7-9, the J gene TRBJ1-5, with TRBD1 matching 8 bases. Germline assignment: CDR1 SEHNR and CDR2 FQNEAQ (reference sequence). This CDR3 region has 15 residues. Unmatched junction bases numbered 7, after V lost 5 bases and J lost 4 bases. The CDR3 sequence is CASSPGQGWNQPQHF. The CDR3 DNA reads as TGTGCCAGCAGCCCAGGACAGGGCTGGAATCAGCCCCAGCATTTT.

This clone occurred once. J is TRBJ2-3 and V is TRBV12-5; no reliable D call. The CDR3 is made up of 13 amino acids. V lost 6 bases and J 0 bases, leaving 7 bases between the germline ends. Germline-derived CDR1 and CDR2 are LGHNT and FRNRAP. This CDR3 is CASGPESTDTQYF. Written as DNA, the CDR3 is TGTGCTAGTGGGCCGGAGAGCACAGATACGCAGTATTTT.

V gene TRBV6-1 combines with J gene TRBJ2-7; weak D call: TRBD2 (6 bases). Trimming removed 6 bases from V and 1 base from J, with 13 bases in between. In germline, CDR1 is MNHNS, CDR2 SASEGT. CDR3 size: 14 residues. The CDR3 reads CASSSGTASYEQYF. CDR3 bases: TGTGCCAGCAGCTCCGGGACTGCATCCTACGAGCAGTACTTC.

As DNA, the CDR3 is TGTGCCAGCAGCTCCCGAGACAGGCCGGGCACTGAAGCTTTCTTT. Its translation: CASSSRDRPGTEAFF. The chain has TRBV7-9 and TRBJ1-1; D might be TRBD1 (6 bases). Trimming left V 4 bases short and J 4 bases short, with 16 bases between. In germline, CDR1 is SEHNR, CDR2 FQNEAQ (reference sequence). The CDR3 runs to 15 residues.

This clone was seen a single time. The chain uses TRBV6-5 and TRBJ2-1; TRBD2 aligns across 13 bases. The CDR3 is 15 amino acids. Trimming took 5 bases from V and 5 from J; bases not matched to a gene: 3. Per germline, CDR1 MNHEY and CDR2 SVGAGI. The CDR3 loop reads CASSPGLAGDNEQFF. The CDR3 DNA sequence: TGTGCCAGCAGTCCCGGACTAGCGGGGGACAATGAGCAGTTCTTC.

This clone was recorded a few times. The chain employs TRBV6-5 and TRBJ2-3; 11 bases map to TRBD1. CDR1 and CDR2 from the germline V gene are MNHEY and SVGAGI. Losses at the gene ends were 6 bases for V and 8 bases for J; bases not matched to a gene: 7. The CDR3 runs to 14 residues. The CDR3 region has the DNA TGTGCCAGCAGCCTGGACAGGGGGCGTCGTACGCAGTATTTT. It codes for CASSLDRGRRTQYF.

In this sample, this clone turned up a few times. The V call is TRBV14, the J call TRBJ2-3; TRBD1 is a possible D gene (6 bases). This CDR3 has 16 amino acids. V gave up 1 base and J gave up 0 bases, with 11 bases separating them. Germline CDR1 reads SGHDN; CDR2 reads FVKESK. The CDR3 sequence: CASSQGGRGSTDTQYF. DNA for the CDR3: TGTGCCAGCAGCCAAGGGGGCAGGGGAAGCACAGATACGCAGTATTTT. Full variable domain (outside the CDR3, taken from reference TRBV14 and TRBJ2-3): EAGVTQFPSHSVIEKGQTVTLRCDPISGHDNLYWYRRVMGKEIKFLLHFVKESKQDESGMPNNRFLAERTGGTYSTLKVQPAELEDSGVYFCASSQGGRGSTDTQYFGPGTRLTVL.

This clone was seen just once. The gene calls are TRBV9 and TRBJ2-5; 7 bases are shared with TRBD2. The CDR3 covers 16 residues. With V trimmed by 4 bases and J by 4 bases, 13 bases remained unmatched. The germline gives CDR1 SGDLS, CDR2 YYNGEE. The CDR3 coding sequence is TGTGCCAGCAGCCCACTTCGGACTACGGGGGGAGAGACCCAGTACTTC. It yields the protein CASSPLRTTGGETQYF.

This chain uses TRBV28 with TRBJ1-4; 7 bases map to TRBD1. Trimming took 6 bases from V and 3 from J; bases not matched to a gene: 4. From germline, CDR1 is MDHEN and CDR2 SYDVKM. The CDR3 covers 14 residues. The CDR3 DNA reads TGTGCCAGCAGCTGGGACAGAGCTAATGAAAAACTGTTTTTT. It is translated as CASSWDRANEKLFF.

The J gene is TRBJ1-2, the V gene TRBV27, with 11 bases lining up with TRBD1. V was pared by 5 bases and J by 0 bases, with 2 bases of the junction left unmatched. CDR3 length equals 15 residues. Germline V gene lookup returns CDR1 MNHEY and CDR2 SMNVEV (reference sequence). Here the CDR3 DNA reads TGTGCCAGCAGTGGACAGGGGGCTTCTAACTATGGCTACACCTTC. This codes for CASSGQGASNYGYTF.

The chain links TRBV30 to TRBJ2-5; TRBD1 matches 8 bases. J gave up 4 bases and V 4 bases, and 8 bases lay outside the gene matches. The CDR3 sequence is 14 residues long. Germline CDR1 GTSNPN, CDR2 SVGIG (reference sequence). The CDR3 here is CAWNRQGWGETQYF. CDR3 nucleotide sequence: TGTGCCTGGAATCGACAGGGGTGGGGAGAGACCCAGTACTTC.

The rearrangement links TRBV30 to TRBJ2-1, with 10 bases identical to TRBD2. This CDR3 is built from 18 residues. V lost 3 bases to trimming and J lost 3 bases; unmatched junction nucleotides: 14. Germline CDR1 and CDR2: GTSNPN and SVGIG (reference sequence). CDR3 residues: CAWRSGRGGLLSYNEQFF. Here the CDR3 DNA reads TGTGCCTGGAGAAGCGGGAGGGGGGGTTTACTGAGCTACAATGAGCAGTTCTTC.

This chain links TRBV19 with TRBJ2-7, with 9 bases lining up with TRBD1. The CDR3 is made up of 13 amino acids. From germline, CDR1 is LNHDA and CDR2 SQIVND (reference sequence). Germline trimming cut 7 bases from V and 3 bases from J; bases unmatched to any gene: 4. The CDR3, as DNA: TGTGCCAGTAATACAGGGGGCAGCTACGAGCAGTACTTC. Protein product: CASNTGGSYEQYF.

This chain connects TRBV27 to TRBJ1-1; D may be TRBD1 (5 bases). The CDR3 length is 15 residues. The germline V gene encodes CDR1 MNHEY and CDR2 SMNVEV (reference sequence). The V end was cut by 0 bases, the J end by 1 base, with 9 bases between. The CDR3 reads CASSLSTTGNTEAFF. As DNA, the CDR3 is TGTGCCAGCAGTTTATCTACCACAGGGAACACTGAAGCTTTCTTT.

The V gene is TRBV15, the J gene TRBJ1-2, with a tentative D call TRBD1 (5 bases). The CDR3 sequence is 15 residues long. The V gene's germline CDR1 is LNHNV and CDR2 YYDKDF (reference sequence). Trimming cost V 1 base and J 0 bases, with 9 bases left between them. The CDR3 is CATSRGQSPNYGYTF. The CDR3 nucleotides read TGTGCCACCAGCAGAGGACAGTCCCCTAACTATGGCTACACCTTC.

CDR3 DNA: TGCGCCAGCAGCCAAGTTCCCGGGACAGAGAATCAGCCCCAGCATTTT. As protein: CASSQVPGTENQPQHF. The gene calls are TRBV4-1 and TRBJ1-5; the match to TRBD1 covers 7 bases. Germline CDR1 MGHRA, CDR2 YSYEKL. V was clipped by 1 base and J by 4 bases; unmatched bases: 7. The CDR3 totals 16 residues.

This clone has a single count. This chain joins TRBV9 and TRBJ2-7; D is possibly TRBD2 (6 bases). V shed 4 bases and J shed 7 bases, with 24 bases lying between them. Germline CDR1 reads SGDLS; CDR2 reads YYNGEE. This CDR3 is built from 16 residues. The CDR3 DNA reads as TGTGCCAGCAGCCTCCCCTCCGGGACTCCGTATGCTGAGCAGTACTTC. Translation: CASSLPSGTPYAEQYF. The full variable domain, its missing parts supplied by reference TRBV9 and TRBJ2-7, is DSGVTQTPKHLITATGQRVTLRCSPRSGDLSVYWYQQSLDQGLQFLIQYYNGEERAKGNILERFSAQQFPDLHSELNLSSLELGDSALYFCASSLPSGTPYAEQYFGPGTRLTVT.

This clone was recorded a few times. This chain uses TRBV4-1 with TRBJ1-1, with 7 nucleotides matching TRBD1. The CDR3 consists of 15 residues. With 2 bases clipped from V and 5 bases from J, the junction kept 8 bases outside the gene matches. The germline V gene encodes CDR1 MGHRA and CDR2 YSYEKL. This CDR3 is CASSQSYRGRTEAFF. For the CDR3, the DNA is TGCGCCAGCAGCCAATCCTACAGGGGTAGGACTGAAGCTTTCTTT.

This sequence joins TRBV6-1 and TRBJ1-2, with D possibly being TRBD1 (6 bases). The CDR3 loop spans 13 amino acids. Trimming cost V 2 bases and J 4 bases, with 8 bases left between them. Germline assignment: CDR1 MNHNS and CDR2 SASEGT. The CDR3 here is CASSELGAYGYTF. The CDR3 region has the DNA TGTGCCAGCAGTGAACTGGGGGCCTATGGCTACACCTTC.

The V and J genes are TRBV12-5 and TRBJ2-5; maybe TRBD1 (6 bases). CDR3 length: 14 residues. Trimming took 4 bases from V and 5 from J, leaving 14 bases between them. Germline V CDR1 and CDR2: LGHNT, FRNRAP. Here the CDR3 DNA reads TGTGCTAGTGGTTGGGCTGGGGGCAGGGAGACCCAGTACTTC. Translation gives CASGWAGGRETQYF. The full variable domain, completed using reference TRBV12-5 and TRBJ2-5, is DARVTQTPRHKVTEMGQEVTMRCQPILGHNTVFWYRQTMMQGLELLAYFRNRAPLDDSGMPKDRFSAEMPDATLATLKIQPSEPRDSAVYFCASGWAGGRETQYFGPGTRLLVL.

This chain joins TRBV5-1 and TRBJ1-6; 7 positions match TRBD1. Germline V lookup: CDR1 SGHRS, CDR2 YFSETQ. The CDR3 is made up of 15 amino acids. Germline trimming cut 1 base from V and 7 bases from J; bases unmatched to any gene: 5. The CDR3: CASSLWDRENSPLHF. CDR3 coding DNA: TGCGCCAGCAGCTTGTGGGACAGAGAGAATTCACCCCTCCACTTT.

This chain connects TRBV28 to TRBJ2-6; D may be TRBD1 (6 bases). The germline CDR1 and CDR2 sequences are MDHEN and SYDVKM. The CDR3 sequence is 17 residues long. Trimming cost V 6 bases and J 0 bases, with 15 bases left between them. The CDR3 reads CASRRTVAFSGANVLTF. Written as DNA, the CDR3 is TGTGCCAGCAGACGGACAGTTGCTTTCTCTGGGGCCAACGTCCTGACTTTC.

The rearrangement uses TRBV4-1 and TRBJ2-1; 10 positions match TRBD2. The junction had 2 bases not matched to a gene; V was cut back by 4 bases and J by 5 bases. This CDR3 contains 14 residues. Germline V CDR1 and CDR2: MGHRA, YSYEKL. The CDR3 nucleotides are TGCGCCAGCAGCCCGGGACTAGCGAACAATGAGCAGTTCTTC. It translates to CASSPGLANNEQFF.

The chain recombines TRBV5-1 with TRBJ1-2; the match to TRBD1 covers 9 bases. The CDR3 is 15 amino acids. Germline CDR1 is SGHRS and CDR2 is YFSETQ. The trim removed 7 bases at V and 4 bases at J, leaving 11 bases unmatched. CDR3 nucleotide sequence: TGCGCCAGCGGCAATAGGACAGGGGACCTCTATGGCTACACCTTC. This sequence encodes CASGNRTGDLYGYTF.

J is TRBJ2-7 and V is TRBV7-2, with TRBD2 matching over 13 bases. Germline CDR1 SGHTA, CDR2 FQGNSA. Unmatched junction bases numbered 4, after V lost 0 bases and J lost 2 bases. The CDR3 contains 17 residues. In nucleotides, the CDR3 is TGTGCCAGCAGCTTAGCAACTAGCGGGAGGGTTGCCTACGAGCAGTACTTC. This translates into CASSLATSGRVAYEQYF.

The V gene is TRBV18, the J gene TRBJ2-7; 7 positions match TRBD1. The V segment lost 3 bases and the J segment 3 bases; nucleotides outside the gene matches: 8. In germline, CDR1 is KGHSH, CDR2 LQKENI. The CDR3 consists of 15 residues. CDR3 DNA sequence: TGTGCCAGCTCACCCTCTACTGGGACAGTCTACGAGCAGTACTTC. Amino acid sequence: CASSPSTGTVYEQYF.

This chain joins TRBV2 and TRBJ1-6, with a possible D match to TRBD1 (5 bases). The V end lost 7 bases, the J end lost 4 bases, and 11 bases lay between the germline ends. The CDR3 sequence is 14 residues long. Per the germline V gene, CDR1 is SNHLY and CDR2 is FYNNEI. In nucleotides, the CDR3 is TGTGCCAGCACTGCCAGGGAATATAATTCACCCCTCCACTTT. Translation gives CASTAREYNSPLHF.